A selection of T cell receptor beta chains follows, all from one sample in a study of spatial heterogeneity in lung cancer. TCRdb reprocessed the 5' RACE reads with MiXCR, giving one entry per CDR3 protein. The data hold fewer than 55,000 distinct CDR3 sequences, with around 7.6% observed a single time. This specimen was PBMCs, taken at surgery. The receptor source for this set is a female donor with early-stage non-small cell lung cancer. CDR3s include the opening cysteine and the closing phenylalanine or tryptophan. The D gene is left open where the match is weak. Clone size is stated in some rows and not others, as once, few, many or a class when expanded.

CDR3 protein: CASSQGDLGTDTQYF; CDR3 DNA: TGCGCCAGCAGCCAAGGGGACCTCGGCACAGATACGCAGTATTTT; J gene: TRBJ2-3; clone size: few; V gene: TRBV4-1; D gene: -
CDR3 protein: CASSLDRGWNGYTF; CDR3 DNA: TGTGCCAGCAGTCTGGACAGGGGATGGAATGGCTACACCTTC; J gene: TRBJ1-2; clone size: many; V gene: TRBV6-2/TRBV6-3; D gene: TRBD1
CDR3 protein: CARYRGTGADEQYF; CDR3 DNA: TGTGCCAGATACCGAGGGACAGGGGCCGACGAGCAGTACTTC; J gene: TRBJ2-7; clone size: -; V gene: TRBV2; D gene: TRBD1
CDR3 protein: CASSSRTRTDTQYF; CDR3 DNA: TGTGCCAGCAGCTCAAGGACTCGCACAGATACGCAGTATTTT; J gene: TRBJ2-3; clone size: few; V gene: TRBV9; D gene: -
CDR3 protein: CASSTGGYGYTF; CDR3 DNA: TGTGCCAGCAGTACAGGGGGCTATGGCTACACCTTC; J gene: TRBJ1-2; clone size: -; V gene: TRBV27; D gene: TRBD1
CDR3 protein: CASSPFPGPRNTIYF; CDR3 DNA: TGTGCCAGCAGCCCTTTCCCGGGACCGAGAAACACCATATATTTT; J gene: TRBJ1-3; clone size: -; V gene: TRBV7-9; D gene: -
CDR3 protein: CASSWEGTGELFF; CDR3 DNA: TGTGCCAGCTCTTGGGAGGGAACCGGGGAGCTGTTTTTT; J gene: TRBJ2-2; clone size: many; V gene: TRBV6-5; D gene: TRBD2
CDR3 protein: CASSQRQGGQETQYF; CDR3 DNA: TGTGCCAGCAGCCAAAGACAGGGAGGACAGGAGACCCAGTACTTC; J gene: TRBJ2-5; clone size: many; V gene: TRBV14; D gene: -
CDR3 protein: CASSSTSGGSYEQYF; CDR3 DNA: TGTGCCAGCAGCTCGACTAGCGGGGGCTCCTACGAGCAGTACTTC; J gene: TRBJ2-7; clone size: many; V gene: TRBV7-6; D gene: TRBD2
CDR3 protein: CASRGGTRSNEQFF; CDR3 DNA: TGTGCCAGCAGGGGCGGGACTAGGTCAAATGAGCAGTTCTTC; J gene: TRBJ2-1; clone size: few; V gene: TRBV28; D gene: TRBD2
CDR3 protein: CASSWGPANEKLFF; CDR3 DNA: TGTGCCAGCAGCTGGGGTCCCGCTAATGAAAAACTGTTTTTT; J gene: TRBJ1-4; clone size: many; V gene: TRBV7-2; D gene: -
CDR3 protein: CSARSGGAAGELFF; CDR3 DNA: TGCAGTGCTAGAAGCGGGGGGGCCGCCGGGGAGCTGTTTTTT; J gene: TRBJ2-2; clone size: many; V gene: TRBV20-1; D gene: TRBD2
CDR3 protein: CASKRTGDEQYF; CDR3 DNA: TGTGCCAGCAAACGGACCGGGGACGAGCAGTACTTC; J gene: TRBJ2-7; clone size: few; V gene: TRBV6-5; D gene: -
CDR3 protein: CASSIGVGLSSYEQYF; CDR3 DNA: TGTGCCAGTAGTATCGGTGTTGGGCTTAGCTCCTACGAGCAGTACTTC; J gene: TRBJ2-7; clone size: many; V gene: TRBV19; D gene: -
CDR3 protein: CASSLVTEKLFF; CDR3 DNA: TGTGCCAGCAGCTTAGTCACTGAAAAACTGTTTTTT; J gene: TRBJ1-4; clone size: few; V gene: TRBV7-9; D gene: -
CDR3 protein: CASRGGTSGPTRF; CDR3 DNA: TGTGCCAGCCGGGGGGGGACTAGCGGGCCCACGCGTTTC; J gene: TRBJ2-7; clone size: -; V gene: TRBV3-1; D gene: TRBD2
CDR3 protein: CASSAGIQLYNEQFF; CDR3 DNA: TGTGCCAGCAGCGCCGGGATCCAACTATACAATGAGCAGTTCTTC; J gene: TRBJ2-1; clone size: -; V gene: TRBV5-4; D gene: -
CDR3 protein: CSARETGGIGGYTF; CDR3 DNA: TGCAGTGCTAGAGAAACAGGGGGAATAGGTGGCTACACCTTC; J gene: TRBJ1-2; clone size: -; V gene: TRBV20-1; D gene: TRBD1
CDR3 protein: CSLLLFPQETQYF; CDR3 DNA: TGCAGCCTTCTTCTTTTTCCGCAAGAGACCCAGTACTTC; J gene: TRBJ2-5; clone size: medium-sized; V gene: TRBV29-1; D gene: -
CDR3 protein: CASRSGLTEAFF; CDR3 DNA: TGTGCCAGCAGGTCAGGGTTGACTGAAGCTTTCTTT; J gene: TRBJ1-1; clone size: many; V gene: TRBV11-2; D gene: -
CDR3 protein: CASGAPGADTQYF; CDR3 DNA: TGTGCCAGCGGAGCCCCAGGGGCAGATACGCAGTATTTT; J gene: TRBJ2-3; clone size: -; V gene: TRBV7-2; D gene: -
CDR3 protein: CASSRGNGFDGYTF; CDR3 DNA: TGTGCCAGCAGTCGAGGGAATGGGTTCGATGGCTACACCTTC; J gene: TRBJ1-2; clone size: many; V gene: TRBV25-1; D gene: -
CDR3 protein: CSATSGIGTEAFF; CDR3 DNA: TGCAGTGCAACCAGTGGGATCGGCACTGAAGCTTTCTTT; J gene: TRBJ1-1; clone size: few; V gene: TRBV20-1; D gene: -
CDR3 protein: CASERRGYGYTF; CDR3 DNA: TGTGCCAGCGAACGGCGCGGCTATGGCTACACCTTC; J gene: TRBJ1-2; clone size: few; V gene: TRBV9; D gene: -
CDR3 protein: CASSLSGTGWAGELFF; CDR3 DNA: TGTGCCAGCAGCTTATCCGGGACAGGATGGGCCGGGGAGCTGTTTTTT; J gene: TRBJ2-2; clone size: many; V gene: TRBV7-2; D gene: TRBD1
CDR3 protein: CASSLEGHYSTQYF; CDR3 DNA: TGTGCCAGCAGCTTAGAAGGTCATTATAGTACGCAGTATTTT; J gene: TRBJ2-3; clone size: many; V gene: TRBV7-2; D gene: -
CDR3 protein: CASSQLTGYNSPLHF; CDR3 DNA: TGCGCCAGCAGCCAACTGACAGGGTATAATTCACCCCTCCACTTT; J gene: TRBJ1-6; clone size: -; V gene: TRBV4-3; D gene: TRBD1
CDR3 protein: CASSFQGGITGELFF; CDR3 DNA: TGTGCCAGCAGTTTCCAAGGGGGCATCACCGGGGAGCTGTTTTTT; J gene: TRBJ2-2; clone size: few; V gene: TRBV28; D gene: TRBD1
CDR3 protein: CASSFGGSSGNTIYF; CDR3 DNA: TGTGCCAGCAGTTTCGGTGGGAGTTCTGGAAACACCATATATTTT; J gene: TRBJ1-3; clone size: many; V gene: TRBV12-3/TRBV12-4; D gene: -
CDR3 protein: CASSYSAGGATGELFF; CDR3 DNA: TGTGCCAGCAGTTACTCGGCCGGGGGGGCCACCGGGGAGCTGTTTTTT; J gene: TRBJ2-2; clone size: -; V gene: TRBV6-2/TRBV6-3; D gene: TRBD2
CDR3 protein: CASRSLGRGTDTQYF; CDR3 DNA: TGTGCCAGCCGATCCCTGGGCAGGGGAACAGATACGCAGTATTTT; J gene: TRBJ2-3; clone size: many; V gene: TRBV5-5; D gene: -
CDR3 protein: CASSVGGTEAFF; CDR3 DNA: TGTGCCAGTAGTGTAGGGGGCACTGAAGCTTTCTTT; J gene: TRBJ1-1; clone size: -; V gene: TRBV19; D gene: -
CDR3 protein: CASRPRPGSDYEQYF; CDR3 DNA: TGTGCCAGCAGGCCGCGCCCGGGGTCGGACTACGAGCAGTACTTC; J gene: TRBJ2-7; clone size: -; V gene: TRBV28; D gene: -
CDR3 protein: CASSDRHLDQPQHF; CDR3 DNA: TGTGCCAGCTCGGACAGGCACCTTGATCAGCCCCAGCATTTT; J gene: TRBJ1-5; clone size: few; V gene: TRBV10-3; D gene: TRBD1
CDR3 protein: CASSPYVQVGLYEQYF; CDR3 DNA: TGTGCCAGCTCACCTTATGTTCAGGTTGGTCTCTACGAGCAGTACTTC; J gene: TRBJ2-7; clone size: few; V gene: TRBV18; D gene: -
CDR3 protein: CASSATGGGYGYTF; CDR3 DNA: TGTGCCAGCAGTGCCACAGGGGGCGGCTATGGCTACACCTTC; J gene: TRBJ1-2; clone size: -; V gene: TRBV6-4; D gene: TRBD1
CDR3 protein: CASSQDQGEGWGYTF; CDR3 DNA: TGTGCCAGCAGCCAAGATCAGGGAGAGGGATGGGGCTACACCTTC; J gene: TRBJ1-2; clone size: few; V gene: TRBV3-1; D gene: -
CDR3 protein: CASSLWVNNYGYTF; CDR3 DNA: TGTGCCAGCAGCTTATGGGTAAATAACTATGGCTACACCTTC; J gene: TRBJ1-2; clone size: many; V gene: TRBV13; D gene: -
CDR3 protein: CSAIHNYQETQYF; CDR3 DNA: TGCAGTGCTATACACAATTACCAAGAGACCCAGTACTTC; J gene: TRBJ2-5; clone size: many; V gene: TRBV20-1; D gene: -
CDR3 protein: CSARGGSGLAVYNEQFF; CDR3 DNA: TGCAGTGCTAGAGGGGGATCGGGACTAGCGGTTTACAATGAGCAGTTCTTC; J gene: TRBJ2-1; clone size: few; V gene: TRBV20-1; D gene: TRBD2
CDR3 protein: CASSSMWLETQYF; CDR3 DNA: TGTGCCTCCAGTAGTATGTGGTTAGAGACCCAGTACTTC; J gene: TRBJ2-5; clone size: few; V gene: TRBV6-1; D gene: -
CDR3 protein: CASSYSWGPTETQYF; CDR3 DNA: TGTGCCAGCAGTTACTCGTGGGGACCTACAGAGACCCAGTACTTC; J gene: TRBJ2-5; clone size: -; V gene: TRBV6-6; D gene: -